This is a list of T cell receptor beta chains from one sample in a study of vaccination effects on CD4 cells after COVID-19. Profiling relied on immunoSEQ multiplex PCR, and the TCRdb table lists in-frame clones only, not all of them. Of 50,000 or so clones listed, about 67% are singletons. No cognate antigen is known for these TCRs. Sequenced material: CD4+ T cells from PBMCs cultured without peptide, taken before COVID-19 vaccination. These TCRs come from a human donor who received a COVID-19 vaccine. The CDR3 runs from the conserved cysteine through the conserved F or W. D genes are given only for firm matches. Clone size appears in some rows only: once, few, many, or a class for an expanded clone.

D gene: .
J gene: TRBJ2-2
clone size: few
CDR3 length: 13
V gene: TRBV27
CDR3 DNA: TGTGCCAGCGCGAATTTGAACACCGGGGAGCTGTTTTTT
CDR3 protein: CASANLNTGELFF

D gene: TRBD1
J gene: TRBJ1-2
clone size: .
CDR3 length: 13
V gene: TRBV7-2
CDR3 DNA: TGTGCCAGCAGCTCGGGACAGAACTATGGCTACACCTTC
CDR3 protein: CASSSGQNYGYTF

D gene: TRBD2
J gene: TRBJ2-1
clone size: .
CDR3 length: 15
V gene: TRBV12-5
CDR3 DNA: TGTGCTAGTGGTAGCCTAGCGGGAGGGCGGACTGAGCAGTTCTTC
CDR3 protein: CASGSLAGGRTEQFF

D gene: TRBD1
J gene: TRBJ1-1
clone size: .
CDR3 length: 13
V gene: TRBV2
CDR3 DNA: TGTGCCAGCAGTACAGGGGAAGGGACTGAAGCTTTCTTT
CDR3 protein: CASSTGEGTEAFF

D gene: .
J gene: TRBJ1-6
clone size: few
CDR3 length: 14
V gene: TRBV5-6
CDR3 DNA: TGTGCCAGCAGCCAAGTATGGGGAGATTCACCCCTCCACTTT
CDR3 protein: CASSQVWGDSPLHF

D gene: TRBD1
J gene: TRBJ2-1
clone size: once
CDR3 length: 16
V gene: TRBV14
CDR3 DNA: TGTGCCAGCAGCCATGCCGGGACAGGAGGGTACAATGAGCAGTTCTTC
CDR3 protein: CASSHAGTGGYNEQFF

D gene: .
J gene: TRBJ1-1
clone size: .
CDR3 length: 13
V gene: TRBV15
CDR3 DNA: TGTGCCACCAGCAGAGTCCTCTTCGGCGAAGCTTTCTTT
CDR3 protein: CATSRVLFGEAFF

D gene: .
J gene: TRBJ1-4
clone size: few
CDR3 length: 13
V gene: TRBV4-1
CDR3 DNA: TGCGCCAGCAGCCAATGGAGGAATGAAAAACTGTTTTTT
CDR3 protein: CASSQWRNEKLFF

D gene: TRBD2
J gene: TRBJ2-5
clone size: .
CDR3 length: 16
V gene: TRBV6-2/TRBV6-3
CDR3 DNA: TGTGCCAGCAGTTACGCAACTAGCGGGGGGGGCGAGACCCAGTACTTC
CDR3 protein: CASSYATSGGGETQYF

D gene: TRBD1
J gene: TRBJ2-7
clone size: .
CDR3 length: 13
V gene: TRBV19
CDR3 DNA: TGTGCCAGTAGTATGCAGGGGGCCTACGAGCAGTACTTC
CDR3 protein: CASSMQGAYEQYF

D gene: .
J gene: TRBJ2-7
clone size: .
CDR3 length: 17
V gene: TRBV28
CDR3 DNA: TGTGCCAGCAGTTTTAGATCTAGGACAGCTCAAACCTACGAGCAGTACTTC
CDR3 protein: CASSFRSRTAQTYEQYF

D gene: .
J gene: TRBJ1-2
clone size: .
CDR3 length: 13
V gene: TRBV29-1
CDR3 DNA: TGCAGCGTCCCCTTCGGGGGGGACTATGGCTACACCTTC
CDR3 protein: CSVPFGGDYGYTF

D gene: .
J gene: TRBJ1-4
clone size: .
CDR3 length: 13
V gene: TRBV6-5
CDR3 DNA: TGTGCCGCTGGGGGGGGAAAGGGTGAAAAACTGTTTTTT
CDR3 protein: CAAGGGKGEKLFF

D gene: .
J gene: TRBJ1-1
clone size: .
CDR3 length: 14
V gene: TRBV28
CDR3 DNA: TGTGCCAGCAGCCTCGGACTATTGAACACTGAAGCTTTCTTT
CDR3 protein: CASSLGLLNTEAFF

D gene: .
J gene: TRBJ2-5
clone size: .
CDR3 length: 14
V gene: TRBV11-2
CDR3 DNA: TGTGCCAGCAGCTTAGAGGCAGGCATAAGAGGCCAGTACTTC
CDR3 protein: CASSLEAGIRGQYF

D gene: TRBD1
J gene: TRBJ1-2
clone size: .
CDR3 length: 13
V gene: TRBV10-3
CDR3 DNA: TGTGCCATCAGCACAGGGGAAAACTATGGCTACACCTTC
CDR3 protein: CAISTGENYGYTF

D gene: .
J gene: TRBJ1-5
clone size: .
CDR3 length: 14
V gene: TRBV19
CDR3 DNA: TGTGCCAGTAGTATTGGAGGTTGGGATCAGCCCCAGCATTTT
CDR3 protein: CASSIGGWDQPQHF

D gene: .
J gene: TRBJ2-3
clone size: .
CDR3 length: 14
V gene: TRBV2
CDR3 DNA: TGTGCCAGCAGGGCCGGAGTCGGTACAGATACGCAGTATTTT
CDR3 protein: CASRAGVGTDTQYF

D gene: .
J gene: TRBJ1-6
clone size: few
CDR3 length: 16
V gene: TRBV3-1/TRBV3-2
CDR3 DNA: TGTGCCAGCAGCCAGAGTTCCCAGGGGTATAATTCACCCCTCCACTTT
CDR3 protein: CASSQSSQGYNSPLHF

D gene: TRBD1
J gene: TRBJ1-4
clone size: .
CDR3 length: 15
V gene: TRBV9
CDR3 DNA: TGTGCCAGCAGCGCACAGGGGGCGAGGAATGAAAAACTGTTTTTT
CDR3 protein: CASSAQGARNEKLFF

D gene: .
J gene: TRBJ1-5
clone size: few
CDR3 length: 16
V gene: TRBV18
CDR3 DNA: TGTGCCAGCTCACCAACGGGACCGTCGTTGGGGCAGCCCCAGCATTTT
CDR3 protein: CASSPTGPSLGQPQHF

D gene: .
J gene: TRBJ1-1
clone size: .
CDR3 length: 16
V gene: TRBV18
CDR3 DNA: TGTGCCAGCTCACCCCTTGGCGGGGGCGAGGGCACTGAAGCTTTCTTT
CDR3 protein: CASSPLGGGEGTEAFF